The 28 T cell receptor beta chains presented below share a single source sample, sequenced in a study of spatial heterogeneity in lung cancer. TCRdb reprocessed the 5' RACE reads via MiXCR and lists one record per CDR3 protein. The table has around 110,000 distinct CDR3 sequences, more than 10% seen once. Time point in this sample: blood at routine non-recurrence follow-up after resection. Unsorted whole RNA from tumor, nontumor lung or frozen PBMC underwent sequencing. The sample here was PBMCs, taken at follow-up. The source is a male donor with early-stage non-small cell lung cancer.

This clonotype was seen many times. The genes are TRBV4-1 and TRBJ2-6, with 7 bases matching TRBD1. CDR3 length equals 17 residues. Germline CDR1 MGHRA, CDR2 YSYEKL. Germline trimming cut 4 bases from V and 7 bases from J; bases unmatched to any gene: 13. The CDR3 spells CASSPGQALLRANVLTF. The CDR3 nucleotides read TGCGCCAGCAGCCCCGGACAGGCCCTCTTACGTGCCAACGTCCTGACTTTC.

The chain carries TRBV10-3 and TRBJ2-3; 11 positions match TRBD2. The CDR3 sequence is 16 residues long. With V trimmed by 5 bases and J by 3 bases, 7 bases remained unmatched. CDR1 is ENHRY, CDR2 SYGVKD, per germline. The CDR3 here is CAISLTSGGRTDTQYF. The CDR3 DNA follows: TGTGCCATCAGTCTTACTAGCGGGGGCCGAACAGATACGCAGTATTTT.

V usage is TRBV6-1 and J usage is TRBJ2-7; 8 nucleotides line up with TRBD2. The V gene end was trimmed by 1 base and the J gene end by 5 bases; junction bases not matched to a gene: 13. Germline V CDR1 and CDR2: MNHNS, SASEGT. The CDR3 runs to 17 residues. CDR3 in amino acids: CASSEGLSPGGGNEQYF. As DNA, the CDR3 is TGTGCCAGCAGTGAAGGCCTATCCCCAGGCGGGGGGAACGAGCAGTACTTC.

This chain links TRBV20-1 with TRBJ2-7, with D possibly called TRBD1 or TRBD2 (5 bases each). Germline values: CDR1 DFQATT, CDR2 SNEGSKA (reference sequence). This CDR3 spans 14 amino acids. With 2 bases removed from V and 0 bases from J, the gap between germline ends came to 11 bases. The chain's CDR3 is CSARFPGRSYEQYF. CDR3 bases: TGCAGTGCTAGATTTCCGGGACGCTCCTACGAGCAGTACTTC.

The chain uses TRBV7-2 and TRBJ2-7, with D perhaps matching TRBD2 (5 bases). CDR3 length: 13 residues. V was pared by 2 bases and J by 2 bases, with 7 bases between. Germline lookup yields CDR1 SGHTA and CDR2 FQGNSA. CDR3 coding DNA: TGTGCCAGCAGCTTAACTAGTCCCTACGAGCAGTACTTC. Protein product: CASSLTSPYEQYF.

The J gene is TRBJ2-6, the V gene TRBV7-9, with D possibly being TRBD1 (5 bases). From germline, CDR1 is SEHNR and CDR2 FQNEAQ (reference sequence). Trimming removed 2 bases from V and 4 bases from J, with 21 bases in between. The CDR3 is 19 residues long. CDR3: CASSLWTSILFSGANVLTF. The DNA for the CDR3 is TGTGCCAGCAGCTTATGGACATCCATTTTGTTCTCCGGGGCCAACGTCCTGACTTTC. The variable domain in full, with the rest retrieved from reference TRBV7-9 and TRBJ2-6, is DTGVSQNPRHKITKRGQNVTFRCDPISEHNRLYWYRQTLGQGPEFLTYFQNEAQLEKSRLLSDRFSAERPKGSFSTLEIQRTEQGDSAMYLCASSLWTSILFSGANVLTFGAGSRLTVL.

This clonotype was counted at least ten times. The chain links TRBV5-8 to TRBJ2-7, with 9 positions matching TRBD1. V lost 4 bases, J lost 3 bases, and 8 bases stayed unmatched. The germline CDR1 and CDR2 sequences are SGHTS and YDEGEE. The CDR3 consists of 15 residues. CDR3 region: CASSAPDRGFYEQYF. The CDR3 DNA is TGTGCCAGCAGCGCCCCGGACAGGGGTTTCTACGAGCAGTACTTC.

This clonotype was counted many times. The V gene is TRBV28, the J gene TRBJ1-6; D remains ambiguous. The CDR3 is 12 residues long. Germline V CDR1 and CDR2: MDHEN, SYDVKM. The germline V and J ends were trimmed by 4 bases and 6 bases, with 4 bases remaining between them. CDR3 residues: CASSSVNSPLHF. The CDR3 DNA reads TGTGCCAGCAGTTCAGTTAATTCACCCCTCCACTTT.

The chain uses TRBV28 and TRBJ1-5; D is unresolved. Trimming stripped 5 bases from V and 4 bases from J, with 6 bases between. The CDR3 sequence is 12 residues long. CDR1 is MDHEN, CDR2 SYDVKM, per germline. This CDR3 is CASSRKNQPQHF. The CDR3 DNA reads as TGTGCCAGCAGTAGAAAAAATCAGCCCCAGCATTTT.

This clonotype was seen a handful of times. This chain links TRBV7-9 with TRBJ1-5, with D possibly being TRBD1 (5 bases). V was pared by 5 bases and J by 5 bases, with 19 bases between. CDR3 length: 16 amino acids. Germline lookup yields CDR1 SEHNR and CDR2 FQNEAQ (reference sequence). CDR3 sequence: CASSRGAGFVDQPQHF. Written as DNA, the CDR3 is TGTGCCAGCAGCCGCGGAGCAGGGTTCGTGGATCAGCCCCAGCATTTT. Filled out from reference TRBV7-9 and TRBJ1-5, the complete variable domain reads DTGVSQNPRHKITKRGQNVTFRCDPISEHNRLYWYRQTLGQGPEFLTYFQNEAQLEKSRLLSDRFSAERPKGSFSTLEIQRTEQGDSAMYLCASSRGAGFVDQPQHFGDGTRLSIL.

This clonotype was counted between two and nine times. The rearrangement links TRBV5-6 to TRBJ2-1, with a weak D call TRBD2 (6 bases). CDR3 size: 15 residues. Trimming left V 2 bases short and J 1 base short, with 10 bases between. Germline CDR1 reads SGHDT; CDR2 reads YYEEEE. For the CDR3, the DNA is TGTGCCAGCAGCTTTGGGGGGTTATCCTACAATGAGCAGTTCTTC. The encoded protein is CASSFGGLSYNEQFF.

V and J are TRBV4-1 and TRBJ1-1; D remains unclear. CDR3 length: 16 amino acids. Trimming took 2 bases from V and 0 from J, leaving 13 bases between them. Germline V CDR1 and CDR2: MGHRA, YSYEKL. The CDR3 is CASSQFVTKLNTEAFF. The CDR3 bases are TGCGCCAGCAGCCAATTTGTCACAAAACTGAACACTGAAGCTTTCTTT.

The chain carries TRBV20-1 and TRBJ2-1; D may match TRBD1 or TRBD2 (6 bases each). This CDR3 contains 16 residues. CDR1 and CDR2 from the germline V gene are DFQATT and SNEGSKA (reference sequence). V lost 0 bases and J lost 0, with 12 bases in between. Written as DNA, the CDR3 is TGCAGTGCTAGAGACGGTCGGGGGCTCTCCTACAATGAGCAGTTCTTC. Translating it yields CSARDGRGLSYNEQFF.

CDR3 bases: TGCGCCAGCAGCGAGACAATTAGCACAGATACGCAGTATTTT. Translating it yields CASSETISTDTQYF. The chain joins TRBV5-1 to TRBJ2-3; no firm D call. Per germline, CDR1 SGHRS and CDR2 YFSETQ. The CDR3 is 14 amino acids. Trimming took 4 bases from V and 0 from J, leaving 9 bases between them.

Ten or more counts support this clonotype. V usage is TRBV7-9 and J usage is TRBJ2-5; 10 bases map to TRBD1. V lost 6 bases, J lost 5 bases, and 12 bases stayed unmatched. The V gene's germline CDR1 is SEHNR and CDR2 FQNEAQ (reference sequence). The CDR3 covers 16 residues. The DNA for the CDR3 is TGTGCCAGCAGTTTGGGGTTGGGACAGGGGACCGAGACCCAGTACTTC. It specifies CASSLGLGQGTETQYF.

The sample holds a few counts of this clonotype. The rearrangement uses TRBV6-6 and TRBJ2-7; no definite D call. CDR3 size: 12 residues. CDR1 is MNHNY and CDR2 is SVGAGI in the germline V gene (reference sequence). V was clipped by 5 bases and J by 6 bases, with 11 bases between them. The CDR3 bases are TGTGCCAGCAGTCCTCTAAGAGGCGAGCAGTACTTC. The encoded protein is CASSPLRGEQYF.

The V and J genes are TRBV11-2 and TRBJ2-5; 13 nucleotides match TRBD2. CDR1 and CDR2 from the germline V gene are SGHAT and FQNNGV. The V and J ends lost 0 bases and 4 bases, in that order; junction bases with no gene match: 5. The CDR3 contains 17 residues. The DNA for the CDR3 is TGTGCCAGCAGCTTAGACCCGGGACTAGCGGGGTTAGAGACCCAGTACTTC. This translates into CASSLDPGLAGLETQYF.

This clonotype showed up many times. The CDR3 region has the DNA TGTGCCAGCAGTAGCGTGGGTCAGCCCCAGCATTTT. This translates into CASSSVGQPQHF. The V call is TRBV12-3 or TRBV12-4, the J call TRBJ1-5; D uncertain. Trimming left V 5 bases short and J 6 bases short, with 8 bases between. The CDR3 is 12 amino acids.

This chain joins TRBV9 and TRBJ1-3; D remains ambiguous. This CDR3 has 16 amino acids. V was shortened by 4 bases and J by 0 bases, with 14 bases between the two germline ends. Germline V lookup: CDR1 SGDLS, CDR2 YYNGEE. The CDR3, as DNA: TGTGCCAGCAGCCCTAGTGAGGAGAGCTCTGGAAACACCATATATTTT. Protein: CASSPSEESSGNTIYF.

This clonotype has ten or more counts. This sequence joins TRBV24-1 and TRBJ2-1; 8 positions match TRBD1. Per the germline V gene, CDR1 is KGHDR and CDR2 is SFDVKD. The CDR3 length is 17 residues. V lost 0 bases to trimming and J lost 4 bases; unmatched junction nucleotides: 7. CDR3 coding DNA: TGTGCCACCAGTGATTTGGAAACAGGGGGAACTTACAATGAGCAGTTCTTC. Residues: CATSDLETGGTYNEQFF.

This clonotype was recorded a few times. The J gene is TRBJ2-7, the V gene TRBV20-1; TRBD1 might be the D (6 bases). V was trimmed by 1 base and J by 2 bases, leaving 15 bases between them. The CDR3 totals 15 residues. Germline V gene data show CDR1 as DFQATT and CDR2 as SNEGSKA (reference sequence). The CDR3 bases are TGCAGTGCTAGAGGCGACAGACAGGCCACCTACGAGCAGTACTTC. Its protein product is CSARGDRQATYEQYF.

V gene TRBV28 combines with J gene TRBJ2-7, with D perhaps TRBD1 (5 bases). The CDR3 totals 14 residues. V was shortened by 8 bases and J by 9 bases, with 23 bases between the two germline ends. CDR1 and CDR2 from the germline V gene are MDHEN and SYDVKM. CDR3 loop: CASSPPSGSSTQYF. The DNA of the CDR3 is TGTGCCAGCTCCCCTCCTTCAGGGTCATCGACGCAGTACTTC.

This clonotype was recorded a few times. J is TRBJ2-7 and V is TRBV11-2; 10 positions agree with TRBD1. This CDR3 contains 14 residues. Germline V gene lookup returns CDR1 SGHAT and CDR2 FQNNGV. Losses at the gene ends were 4 bases for V and 2 bases for J; bases not matched to a gene: 2. The CDR3 DNA follows: TGTGCCAGCAGCTGGGACAGGGGTCCCTACGAGCAGTACTTC. This codes for CASSWDRGPYEQYF. Full variable domain (rest looked up from reference TRBV11-2 and TRBJ2-7): EAGVAQSPRYKIIEKRQSVAFWCNPISGHATLYWYQQILGQGPKLLIQFQNNGVVDDSQLPKDRFSAERLKGVDSTLKIQPAKLEDSAVYLCASSWDRGPYEQYFGPGTRLTVT.

This clonotype was counted between two and nine times. The V call is TRBV20-1, the J call TRBJ2-4; possible D gene TRBD2, 6 bases. V lost 0 bases to trimming and J lost 0 bases, with 9 bases between them. Germline V gives CDR1 DFQATT, CDR2 SNEGSKA (reference sequence). The CDR3 is made up of 15 amino acids. CDR3 protein: CSAREGGLAKNIQYF. The CDR3 coding sequence is TGCAGTGCTAGAGAGGGGGGTCTAGCCAAAAACATTCAGTACTTC.

This clonotype was detected only a few times. V is TRBV7-8 and J is TRBJ2-7; D call uncertain. CDR3 length equals 15 residues. The ends were cut back, 5 bases at V and 0 bases at J, with 14 bases in the middle. Germline V lookup: CDR1 SGHVS, CDR2 FQNEAQ. The CDR3 nucleotides read TGTGCCAGCAGCCTCGGAGCAGTTCGCTCCTACGAGCAGTACTTC. The encoded protein is CASSLGAVRSYEQYF.

This clonotype was found many times. The chain links TRBV4-2 to TRBJ1-6; the D gene is possibly TRBD1 (6 bases). The V and J ends lost 2 bases and 2 bases respectively, with 7 bases between them. This CDR3 has 15 residues. Germline V lookup: CDR1 LGHNA, CDR2 YNFKEQ. The CDR3 sequence is CASSQNRAYNSPLHF. The CDR3 bases are TGTGCCAGCAGCCAAAACAGGGCCTATAATTCACCCCTCCACTTT.

Here the CDR3 reads CASSKGRATGELFF. As DNA, the CDR3 is TGTGCCAGCAGCAAGGGACGAGCCACCGGGGAGCTGTTTTTT. The V call is TRBV11-1, the J call TRBJ2-2; either TRBD1 or TRBD2 may fit D (5 bases each). V lost 5 bases, J lost 4 bases, and 11 bases lay in between. The CDR3 runs to 14 residues. Germline V gives CDR1 SGHAT, CDR2 FQDESV (reference sequence). Using reference TRBV11-1 and TRBJ2-2 for the parts outside the CDR3, the full variable domain is EAEVAQSPRYKITEKSQAVAFWCDPISGHATLYWYRQILGQGPELLVQFQDESVVDDSQLPKDRFSAERLKGVDSTLKIQPAELGDSAMYLCASSKGRATGELFFGEGSRLTVL.

This clonotype appeared many times. The chain couples TRBV29-1 to TRBJ2-2, with 9 bases fitting TRBD1. The CDR3 consists of 14 residues. Germline CDR1 is SQVTM and CDR2 is ANQGSEA. The V gene end was trimmed by 6 bases and the J gene end by 3 bases; junction bases not matched to a gene: 5. The CDR3 protein is CSVGQGPYTGELFF. The DNA for the CDR3 is TGCAGCGTCGGACAGGGGCCATACACCGGGGAGCTGTTTTTT.